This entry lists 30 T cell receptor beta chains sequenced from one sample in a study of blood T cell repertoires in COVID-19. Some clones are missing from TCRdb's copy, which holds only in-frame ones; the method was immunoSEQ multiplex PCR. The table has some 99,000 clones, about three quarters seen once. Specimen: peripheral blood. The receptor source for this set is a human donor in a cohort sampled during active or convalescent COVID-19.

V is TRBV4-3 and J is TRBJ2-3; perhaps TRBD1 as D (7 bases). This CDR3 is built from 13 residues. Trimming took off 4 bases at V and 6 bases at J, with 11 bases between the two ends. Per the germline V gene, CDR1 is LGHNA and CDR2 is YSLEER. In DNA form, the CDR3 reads TGCGCCAGCAGCCTACAGGGGAGGGATACGCAGTATTTT. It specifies CASSLQGRDTQYF.

For the CDR3, the DNA is TGCGCCAGCAGCTTGTGGTCGGCAGACATGAACACTGAAGCTTTCTTT. It specifies CASSLWSADMNTEAFF. The chain carries TRBV5-1 and TRBJ1-1, with D unresolved. Trimming shortened V by 1 base and J by 0 bases, and 13 bases separated the two germline ends. The length of the CDR3 is 16 residues. Germline assignment: CDR1 SGHRS and CDR2 YFSETQ.

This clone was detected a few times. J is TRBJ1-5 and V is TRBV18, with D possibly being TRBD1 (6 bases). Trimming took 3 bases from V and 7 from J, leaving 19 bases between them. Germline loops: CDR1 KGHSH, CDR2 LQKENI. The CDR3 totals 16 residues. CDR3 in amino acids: CASSPGQRGWDQPQHF. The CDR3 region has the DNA TGTGCCAGCTCACCTGGACAAAGGGGGTGGGACCAGCCCCAGCATTTT.

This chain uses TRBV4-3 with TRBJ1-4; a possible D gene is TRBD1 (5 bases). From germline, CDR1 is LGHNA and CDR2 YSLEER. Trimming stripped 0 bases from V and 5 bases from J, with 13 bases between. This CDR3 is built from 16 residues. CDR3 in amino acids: CASSQDVGGANEKLFF. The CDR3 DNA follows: TGCGCCAGCAGCCAAGATGTGGGAGGGGCGAATGAAAAACTGTTTTTT.

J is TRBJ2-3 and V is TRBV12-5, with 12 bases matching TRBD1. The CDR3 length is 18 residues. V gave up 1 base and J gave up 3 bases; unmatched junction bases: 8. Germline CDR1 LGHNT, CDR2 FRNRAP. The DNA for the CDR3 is TGTGCTAGTGGTTTGGACTCCTGGGACAGGGGGCGGACAGATACGCAGTATTTT. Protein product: CASGLDSWDRGRTDTQYF.

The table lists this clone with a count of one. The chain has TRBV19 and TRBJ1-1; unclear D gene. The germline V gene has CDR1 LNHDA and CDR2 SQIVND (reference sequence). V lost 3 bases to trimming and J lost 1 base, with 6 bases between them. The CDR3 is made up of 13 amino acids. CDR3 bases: TGTGCCAGTAGTATGTCCGGGAACACTGAAGCTTTCTTT. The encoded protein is CASSMSGNTEAFF.

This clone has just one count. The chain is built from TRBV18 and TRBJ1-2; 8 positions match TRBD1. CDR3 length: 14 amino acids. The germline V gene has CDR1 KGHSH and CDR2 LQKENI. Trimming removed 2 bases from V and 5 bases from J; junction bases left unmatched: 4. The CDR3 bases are TGTGCCAGCTCACCAGGGACAGGACCGTATGGCTACACCTTC. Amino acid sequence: CASSPGTGPYGYTF.

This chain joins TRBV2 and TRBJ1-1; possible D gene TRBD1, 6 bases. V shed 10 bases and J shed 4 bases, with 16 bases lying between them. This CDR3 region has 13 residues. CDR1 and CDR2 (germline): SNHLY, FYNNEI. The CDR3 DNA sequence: TGTGCCACTCCGGCGGGGGCGACCACTGAAGCTTTCTTT. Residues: CATPAGATTEAFF.

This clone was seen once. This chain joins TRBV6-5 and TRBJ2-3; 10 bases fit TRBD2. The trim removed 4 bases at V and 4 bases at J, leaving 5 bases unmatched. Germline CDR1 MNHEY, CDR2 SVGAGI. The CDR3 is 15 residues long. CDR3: CASSFKRGGPDTQYF. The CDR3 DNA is TGTGCCAGCAGTTTCAAGCGGGGGGGCCCAGATACGCAGTATTTT.

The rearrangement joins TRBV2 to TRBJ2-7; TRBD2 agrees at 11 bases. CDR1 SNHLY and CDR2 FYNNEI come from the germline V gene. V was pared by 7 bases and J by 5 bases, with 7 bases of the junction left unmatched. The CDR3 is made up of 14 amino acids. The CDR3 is CASTPGTSGNEQYF. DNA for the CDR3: TGTGCCAGCACCCCAGGGACTAGCGGAAACGAGCAGTACTTC.

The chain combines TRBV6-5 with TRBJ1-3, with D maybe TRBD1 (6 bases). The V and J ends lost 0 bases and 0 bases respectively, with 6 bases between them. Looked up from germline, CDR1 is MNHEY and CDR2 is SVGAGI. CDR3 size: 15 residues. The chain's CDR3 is CASSYSGGSGNTIYF. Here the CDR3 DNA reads TGTGCCAGCAGTTACTCAGGGGGCTCTGGAAACACCATATATTTT.

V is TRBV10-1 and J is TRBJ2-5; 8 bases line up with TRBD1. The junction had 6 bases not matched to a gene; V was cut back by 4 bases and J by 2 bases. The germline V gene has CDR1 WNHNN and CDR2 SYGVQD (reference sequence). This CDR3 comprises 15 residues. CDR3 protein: CASSARTGNQETQYF. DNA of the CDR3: TGCGCCAGCAGTGCCAGGACAGGGAATCAAGAGACCCAGTACTTC.

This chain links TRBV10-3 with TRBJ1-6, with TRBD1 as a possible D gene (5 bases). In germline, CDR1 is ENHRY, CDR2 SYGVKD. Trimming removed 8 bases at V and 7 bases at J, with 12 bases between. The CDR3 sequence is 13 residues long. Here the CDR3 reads CAISGVPNSPLHF. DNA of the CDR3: TGTGCCATCTCGGGGGTCCCAAATTCACCCCTCCACTTT.

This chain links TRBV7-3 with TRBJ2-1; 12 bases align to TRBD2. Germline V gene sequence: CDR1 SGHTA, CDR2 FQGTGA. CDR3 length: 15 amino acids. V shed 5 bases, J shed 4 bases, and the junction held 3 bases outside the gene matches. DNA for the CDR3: TGTGCCAGCAGCGTAGGACTAGCGGGGTACAATGAGCAGTTCTTC. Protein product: CASSVGLAGYNEQFF.

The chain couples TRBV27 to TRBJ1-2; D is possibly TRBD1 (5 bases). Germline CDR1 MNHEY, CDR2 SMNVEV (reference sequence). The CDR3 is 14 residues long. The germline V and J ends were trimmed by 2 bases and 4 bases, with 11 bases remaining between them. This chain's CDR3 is CASSLAGPLYGYTF. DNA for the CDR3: TGTGCCAGCAGTTTAGCAGGGCCTCTCTATGGCTACACCTTC.

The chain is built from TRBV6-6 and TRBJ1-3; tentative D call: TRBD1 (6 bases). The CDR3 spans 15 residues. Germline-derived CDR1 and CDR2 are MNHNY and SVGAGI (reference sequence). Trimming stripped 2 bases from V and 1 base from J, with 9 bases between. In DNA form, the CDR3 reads TGTGCCAGCAGTTACCAGGGGCAGTCTGGAAACACCATATATTTT. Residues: CASSYQGQSGNTIYF.

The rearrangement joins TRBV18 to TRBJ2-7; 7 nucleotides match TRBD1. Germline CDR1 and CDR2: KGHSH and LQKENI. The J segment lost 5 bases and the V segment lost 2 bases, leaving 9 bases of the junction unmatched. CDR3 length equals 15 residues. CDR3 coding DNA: TGTGCCAGCTCACCAACAAGAACAGGGGTCCACGAGCAGTACTTC. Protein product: CASSPTRTGVHEQYF.

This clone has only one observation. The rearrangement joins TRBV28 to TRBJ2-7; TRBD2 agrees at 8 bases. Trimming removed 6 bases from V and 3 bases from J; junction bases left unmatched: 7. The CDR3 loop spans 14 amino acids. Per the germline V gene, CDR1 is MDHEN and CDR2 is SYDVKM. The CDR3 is CASSLAGLLYEQYF. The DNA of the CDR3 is TGTGCCAGCAGCTTAGCGGGATTACTCTACGAGCAGTACTTC.

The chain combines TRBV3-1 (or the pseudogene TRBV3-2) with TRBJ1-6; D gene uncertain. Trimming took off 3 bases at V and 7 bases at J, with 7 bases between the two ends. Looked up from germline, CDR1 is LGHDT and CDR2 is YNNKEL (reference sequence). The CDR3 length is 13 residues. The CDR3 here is CASSHEVNSPLHF. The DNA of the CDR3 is TGTGCCAGCAGCCACGAGGTGAATTCACCCCTCCACTTT.

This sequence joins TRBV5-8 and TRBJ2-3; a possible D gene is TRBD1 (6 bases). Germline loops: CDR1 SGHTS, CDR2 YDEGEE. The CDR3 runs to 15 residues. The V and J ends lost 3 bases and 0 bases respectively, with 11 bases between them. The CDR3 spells CASSYTGLSTDTQYF. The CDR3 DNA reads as TGTGCCAGCAGCTATACAGGGCTTAGCACAGATACGCAGTATTTT. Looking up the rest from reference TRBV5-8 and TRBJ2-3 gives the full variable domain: EAGVTQSPTHLIKTRGQQATLRCSPISGHTSVYWYQQALGLGLQFLLWYDEGEERNRGNFPPRFSGRQFPNYSSELNVNALELEDSALYLCASSYTGLSTDTQYFGPGTRLTVL.

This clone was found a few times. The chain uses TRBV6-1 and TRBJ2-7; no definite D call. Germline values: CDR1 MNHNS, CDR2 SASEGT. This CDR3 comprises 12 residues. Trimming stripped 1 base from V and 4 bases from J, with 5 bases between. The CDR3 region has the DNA TGTGCCAGCAGTGAAGGCCGGTACGAGCAGTACTTC. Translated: CASSEGRYEQYF.

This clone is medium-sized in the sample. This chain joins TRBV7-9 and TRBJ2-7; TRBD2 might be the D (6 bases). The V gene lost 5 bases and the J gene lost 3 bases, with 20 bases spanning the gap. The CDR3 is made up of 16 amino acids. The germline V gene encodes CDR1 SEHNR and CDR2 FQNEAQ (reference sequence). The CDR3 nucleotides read TGTGCCAGCAGCCCACCCTCGGGGGATGGTAACTACGAGCAGTACTTC. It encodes CASSPPSGDGNYEQYF.

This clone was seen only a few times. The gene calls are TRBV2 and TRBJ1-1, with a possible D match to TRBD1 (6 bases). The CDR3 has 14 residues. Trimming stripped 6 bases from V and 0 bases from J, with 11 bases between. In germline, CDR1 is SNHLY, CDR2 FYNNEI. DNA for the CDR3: TGTGCCAGCAGAGCCGGACAGATGAACACTGAAGCTTTCTTT. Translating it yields CASRAGQMNTEAFF. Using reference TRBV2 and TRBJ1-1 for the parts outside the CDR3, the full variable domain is EPEVTQTPSHQVTQMGQEVILRCVPISNHLYFYWYRQILGQKVEFLVSFYNNEISEKSEIFDDQFSVERPDGSNFTLKIRSTKLEDSAMYFCASRAGQMNTEAFFGQGTRLTVV.

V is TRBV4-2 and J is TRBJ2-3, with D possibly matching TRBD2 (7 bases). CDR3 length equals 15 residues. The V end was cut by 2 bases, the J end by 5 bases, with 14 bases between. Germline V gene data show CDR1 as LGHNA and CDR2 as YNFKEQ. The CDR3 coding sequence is TGTGCCAGCAGCCAACGGGGGGCTTTGGTAGATACGCAGTATTTT. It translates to CASSQRGALVDTQYF.

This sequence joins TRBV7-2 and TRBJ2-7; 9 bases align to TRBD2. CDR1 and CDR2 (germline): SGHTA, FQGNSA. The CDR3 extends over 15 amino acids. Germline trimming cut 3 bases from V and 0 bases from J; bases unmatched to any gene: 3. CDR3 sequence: CASSFLAGFSYEQYF. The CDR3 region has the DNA TGTGCCAGCAGCTTCCTAGCGGGGTTCTCCTACGAGCAGTACTTC.

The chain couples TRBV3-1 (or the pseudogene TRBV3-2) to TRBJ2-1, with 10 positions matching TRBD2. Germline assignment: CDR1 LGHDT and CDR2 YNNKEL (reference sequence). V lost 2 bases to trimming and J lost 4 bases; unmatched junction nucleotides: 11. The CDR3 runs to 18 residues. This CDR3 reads CASSQPSGGLTNYNEQFF. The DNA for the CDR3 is TGTGCCAGCAGCCAACCTAGCGGGGGCCTCACAAATTACAATGAGCAGTTCTTC.

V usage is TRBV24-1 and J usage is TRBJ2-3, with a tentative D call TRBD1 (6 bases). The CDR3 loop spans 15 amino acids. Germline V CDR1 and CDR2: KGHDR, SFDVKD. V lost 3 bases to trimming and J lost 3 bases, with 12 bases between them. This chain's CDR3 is CATSDVGARTDTQYF. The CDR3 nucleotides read TGTGCCACCAGTGATGTGGGGGCGCGGACAGATACGCAGTATTTT.

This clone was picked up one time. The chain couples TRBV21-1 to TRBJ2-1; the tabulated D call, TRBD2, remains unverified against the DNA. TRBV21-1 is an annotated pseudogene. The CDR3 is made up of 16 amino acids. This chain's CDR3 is CASSNLAGERGNEQFF. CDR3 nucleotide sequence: TGTGCCAGCAGCAATTTAGCGGGAGAAAGGGGCAATGAGCAGTTCTTC.

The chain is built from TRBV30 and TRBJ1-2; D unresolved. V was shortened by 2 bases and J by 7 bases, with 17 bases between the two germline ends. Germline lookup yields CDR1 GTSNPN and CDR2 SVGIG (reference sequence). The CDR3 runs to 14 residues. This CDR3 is CAWSSGLGRTGYTF. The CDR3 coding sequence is TGTGCCTGGAGTTCGGGGTTGGGCAGGACTGGCTACACCTTC.

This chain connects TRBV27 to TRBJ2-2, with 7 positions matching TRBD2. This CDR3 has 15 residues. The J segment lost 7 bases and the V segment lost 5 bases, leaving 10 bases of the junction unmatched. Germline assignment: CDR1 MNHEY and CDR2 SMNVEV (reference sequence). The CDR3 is CASSRREAGNGELFF. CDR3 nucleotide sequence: TGTGCCAGCAGTCGCAGGGAAGCGGGAAACGGGGAGCTGTTTTTT.